Following are 31 T cell receptor beta chains from one sample sequenced in a study of CD8 T cell repertoires and HIV-1 epitope variants. TCRdb's table, derived via immunoSEQ multiplex PCR, lists solely in-frame clones and lacks some. This table holds 95,000 or so clones, 74% found once. The sequenced material came from uncultured baseline CD8+ T cells from peripheral blood mononuclear cells (PBMCs). These receptor sequences come from a male donor with HIV.

V and J are TRBV2 and TRBJ2-7; 9 positions agree with TRBD1. The germline CDR1 and CDR2 sequences are SNHLY and FYNNEI. CDR3 size: 14 residues. Trimming took 8 bases from V and 2 from J; bases not matched to a gene: 7. CDR3 sequence (DNA): TGTGCCAGCCTAACGACAGGGGGAGCCTACGAGCAGTACTTC. Translated, it gives CASLTTGGAYEQYF.

This chain uses TRBV29-1 with TRBJ2-1; a possible D gene is TRBD2 (5 bases). Trimming took 2 bases from V and 9 from J, leaving 11 bases between them. CDR1 and CDR2 from the germline V gene are SQVTM and ANQGSEA. The CDR3 runs 12 residues. In DNA, the CDR3 is TGCAGCGTTGAAAGGGCTAGCTTTGAGCAGTTCTTC. It specifies CSVERASFEQFF.

The chain combines TRBV5-6 with TRBJ1-4; D unresolved. The germline V and J ends were trimmed by 3 bases and 0 bases, with 6 bases remaining between them. The germline V gene has CDR1 SGHDT and CDR2 YYEEEE. The CDR3 is 14 amino acids. As DNA, the CDR3 is TGTGCCAGCAGCTCCAGCGCAACTAATGAAAAACTGTTTTTT. This encodes CASSSSATNEKLFF.

The V and J genes are TRBV7-9 and TRBJ1-2; a possible D gene is TRBD1 (5 bases). This CDR3 contains 14 residues. Trimming pared 0 bases from V and 2 bases from J, leaving 7 bases between. Germline CDR1 reads SEHNR; CDR2 reads FQNEAQ (reference sequence). The CDR3 nucleotides read TGTGCCAGCAGCTTAGCTGACAGAAACTATGGCTACACCTTC. It yields the protein CASSLADRNYGYTF.

The V call is TRBV11-2, the J call TRBJ2-2; no reliable D call. V was cut by 3 bases and J by 2 bases, with 7 bases left in between. Germline V gene data show CDR1 as SGHAT and CDR2 as FQNNGV. The CDR3 is 14 amino acids. The CDR3 reads CASSFTDNTGELFF. The CDR3 DNA follows: TGTGCCAGCAGCTTTACAGATAACACCGGGGAGCTGTTTTTT.

The chain carries TRBV6-5 and TRBJ1-1, with TRBD1 matching over 10 bases. The length of the CDR3 is 15 residues. J lost 3 bases, V lost 7 bases, and 8 bases had no gene match. Per the germline V gene, CDR1 is MNHEY and CDR2 is SVGAGI. The CDR3 DNA is TGTGCCAGCACCCTAACAGGGACAGGGGACACTGAAGCTTTCTTT. It encodes CASTLTGTGDTEAFF.

The rearrangement uses TRBV5-1 and TRBJ1-4, with D possibly being TRBD1 (6 bases). Germline CDR1 and CDR2: SGHRS and YFSETQ. With 4 bases removed from V and 2 bases from J, the gap between germline ends came to 12 bases. The CDR3 consists of 15 residues. The CDR3 spells CASSPTGKTNEKLFF. CDR3 in DNA: TGCGCCAGCAGCCCTACAGGGAAGACTAATGAAAAACTGTTTTTT.

The chain uses TRBV7-9 and TRBJ2-5; 7 bases agree with TRBD1. The CDR3 sequence is 16 residues long. The J segment lost 5 bases and the V segment lost 4 bases, leaving 13 bases of the junction unmatched. Germline V gene lookup returns CDR1 SEHNR and CDR2 FQNEAQ (reference sequence). The CDR3: CASSSNRQGFWETQYF. As DNA, the CDR3 is TGTGCCAGCAGCTCTAACCGACAGGGATTTTGGGAGACCCAGTACTTC.

V and J are TRBV7-7 and TRBJ2-7, with 7 nucleotides matching TRBD1. The V gene end was trimmed by 5 bases and the J gene end by 2 bases; junction bases not matched to a gene: 3. This CDR3 is built from 13 residues. Germline V gene lookup returns CDR1 SSHAT and CDR2 FNYEAQ (reference sequence). CDR3 loop: CASSPDRAYEQYF. The CDR3 nucleotides read TGTGCCAGCAGCCCCGACAGGGCCTACGAGCAGTACTTC.

The J gene is TRBJ2-7, the V gene TRBV4-1, with 8 positions matching TRBD1. V gave up 0 bases and J gave up 6 bases; unmatched junction bases: 7. CDR1 and CDR2 from the germline V gene are MGHRA and YSYEKL. The length of the CDR3 is 15 residues. DNA for the CDR3: TGCGCCAGCAGCCAAGAAGTTGTGGACAGGGCCGAGCAGTACTTC. It encodes CASSQEVVDRAEQYF.

The V call is TRBV6-6, the J call TRBJ2-3; D not resolved. CDR1 is MNHNY, CDR2 SVGAGI, per germline (reference sequence). The V end was cut by 0 bases, the J end by 1 base, with 2 bases between. CDR3 length: 13 residues. The CDR3: CASSYSGTDTQYF. In DNA form, the CDR3 reads TGTGCCAGCAGTTACTCGGGCACAGATACGCAGTATTTT.

V is TRBV7-6 and J is TRBJ2-1, with TRBD2 matching over 7 bases. The CDR3 is 16 amino acids. V lost 5 bases and J lost 5; bases outside the gene matches: 12. The germline V gene encodes CDR1 SGHVS and CDR2 FNYEAQ. The CDR3 protein is CASSDPLRGTHNEQFF. CDR3 DNA: TGTGCCAGCAGCGACCCCCTGCGGGGGACCCACAATGAGCAGTTCTTC.

The chain joins TRBV5-1 to TRBJ1-6, with D perhaps TRBD1 (6 bases). Germline loops: CDR1 SGHRS, CDR2 YFSETQ. The ends were cut back, 0 bases at V and 9 bases at J, with 13 bases in the middle. The CDR3 consists of 15 residues. The CDR3 bases are TGCGCCAGCAGCTTGGGGGGGCCCATCGGTTCACCCCTCCACTTT. This encodes CASSLGGPIGSPLHF.

This chain links TRBV28 with TRBJ1-2; D gene ambiguous. With 4 bases removed from V and 9 bases from J, the gap between germline ends came to 12 bases. CDR1 and CDR2 from the germline V gene are MDHEN and SYDVKM. The CDR3 totals 12 residues. CDR3 bases: TGTGCCAGCAGTTCCGAGGCCATACGCTACACCTTC. Translating gives CASSSEAIRYTF.

This chain connects TRBV30 to TRBJ2-7, with 8 bases that match TRBD1. There are 13 residues in the CDR3. With V trimmed by 3 bases and J by 4 bases, 5 bases remained unmatched. Germline CDR1 reads GTSNPN; CDR2 reads SVGIG (reference sequence). The CDR3 protein is CAWRARGLYEQYF. For the CDR3, the DNA is TGTGCCTGGAGGGCCAGGGGGCTTTACGAGCAGTACTTC.

CDR3 nucleotide sequence: TGTGCCAGCAGTCGAAAGCTCGGGGATGAGCAGTTCTTC. Protein: CASSRKLGDEQFF. The rearrangement links TRBV6-1 to TRBJ2-1; maybe TRBD2 (5 bases). Trimming removed 5 bases at V and 8 bases at J, with 13 bases between. Germline V lookup: CDR1 MNHNS, CDR2 SASEGT. There are 13 residues in the CDR3.

The chain joins TRBV28 to TRBJ2-2; 8 nucleotides agree with TRBD1. V shed 4 bases, J shed 7 bases, and the junction held 8 bases outside the gene matches. Germline V gene lookup returns CDR1 MDHEN and CDR2 SYDVKM. The CDR3 is 15 residues long. The CDR3 spells CASSSRQGTDGELFF. The CDR3 DNA sequence: TGTGCCAGCAGTTCCCGACAGGGGACGGACGGGGAGCTGTTTTTT.

This chain links TRBV5-1 with TRBJ1-2, with TRBD1 as a possible D gene (5 bases). The CDR3 is 16 residues long. V was pared by 0 bases and J by 4 bases, with 16 bases between. Germline CDR1 is SGHRS and CDR2 is YFSETQ. The CDR3 DNA reads TGCGCCAGCAGCTTGGGGGCGCAAACGGGGGTCTATGGCTACACCTTC. This gives the protein CASSLGAQTGVYGYTF.

This clone was detected a few times. The rearrangement links TRBV28 to TRBJ2-1, with D perhaps being TRBD1 or TRBD2 (5 bases each). The ends were cut back, 6 bases at V and 10 bases at J, with 22 bases in the middle. Germline V gives CDR1 MDHEN, CDR2 SYDVKM. The CDR3 consists of 15 residues. In nucleotides, the CDR3 is TGTGCCAGCAGCCTCCGGGACCTTGGCGGATTGGAGCAGTTCTTC. This translates into CASSLRDLGGLEQFF.

The CDR3 region has the DNA TGTGCCAGCAGTACAGGACAGCCCTACGAGCAGTACTTC. Its protein is CASSTGQPYEQYF. The chain employs TRBV28 and TRBJ2-7, with a weak D call TRBD1 (6 bases). The CDR3 sequence is 13 residues long. Germline V gene sequence: CDR1 MDHEN, CDR2 SYDVKM. The germline V and J ends were trimmed by 5 bases and 2 bases, with 10 bases remaining between them. Together with reference TRBV28 and TRBJ2-7, the CDR3 gives the full variable domain: DVKVTQSSRYLVKRTGEKVFLECVQDMDHENMFWYRQDPGLGLRLIYFSYDVKMKEKGDIPEGYSVSREKKERFSLILESASTNQTSMYLCASSTGQPYEQYFGPGTRLTVT.

V usage is TRBV6-5 and J usage is TRBJ2-3; no reliable D call. The V gene's germline CDR1 is MNHEY and CDR2 SVGAGI. The CDR3 totals 13 residues. V lost 5 bases and J 3 bases, leaving 9 bases between the germline ends. This chain's CDR3 is CASSRTVTDTQYF. The CDR3 DNA follows: TGTGCCAGCAGTCGTACAGTTACAGATACGCAGTATTTT.

The V call is TRBV5-1, the J call TRBJ1-5; 8 positions agree with TRBD1. CDR3 length equals 15 residues. The germline CDR1 and CDR2 sequences are SGHRS and YFSETQ. Trimming took 0 bases from V and 4 from J; bases not matched to a gene: 3. CDR3 protein: CASSLEGQANQPQHF. For the CDR3, the DNA is TGCGCCAGCAGCTTGGAGGGACAGGCGAATCAGCCCCAGCATTTT. Variable domain in full (rest from reference TRBV5-1 and TRBJ1-5): KAGVTQTPRYLIKTRGQQVTLSCSPISGHRSVSWYQQTPGQGLQFLFEYFSETQRNKGNFPGRFSGRQFSNSRSEMNVSTLELGDSALYLCASSLEGQANQPQHFGDGTRLSIL.

The V gene is TRBV5-6, the J gene TRBJ2-7, with 9 positions matching TRBD2. Looked up from germline, CDR1 is SGHDT and CDR2 is YYEEEE. The CDR3 has 14 amino acids. V gave up 1 base and J gave up 2 bases; unmatched junction bases: 1. This CDR3 reads CASSLSSGTYEQYF. CDR3 nucleotide sequence: TGTGCCAGCAGCTTGTCTAGCGGGACCTACGAGCAGTACTTC.

The chain carries TRBV2 and TRBJ1-3, with TRBD1 as a possible D gene (5 bases). CDR3 length: 16 amino acids. Per the germline V gene, CDR1 is SNHLY and CDR2 is FYNNEI. V was clipped by 8 bases and J by 4 bases, with 21 bases between them. The CDR3 is CASLFGQGQWGNTIYF. The CDR3 nucleotides read TGTGCCAGCCTCTTTGGTCAAGGACAATGGGGAAACACCATATATTTT.

This clone is categorized as large. The chain has TRBV4-3 and TRBJ1-4; no firm D call. V was pared by 0 bases and J by 0 bases, with 17 bases between. Germline V CDR1 and CDR2: LGHNA, YSLEER. The length of the CDR3 is 19 residues. CDR3 nucleotide sequence: TGCGCCAGCAGCCAAGATTCAACGGGGAACATTGCAACTAATGAAAAACTGTTTTTT. Its protein is CASSQDSTGNIATNEKLFF.

The genes are TRBV28 and TRBJ1-3; 8 bases agree with TRBD1. Germline CDR1 is MDHEN and CDR2 is SYDVKM. The CDR3 has 15 amino acids. J was trimmed by 2 bases and V by 6 bases; bases with no gene match: 6. Written as DNA, the CDR3 is TGTGCCAGCAGCGGACAGGGCCCGGCTGGAAACACCATATATTTT. The encoded protein is CASSGQGPAGNTIYF.

The gene calls are TRBV14 and TRBJ1-2; 7 nucleotides agree with TRBD1. The CDR3 has 13 residues. Germline CDR1 SGHDN, CDR2 FVKESK. Trimming at V came to 3 bases and at J to 4 bases, leaving 2 bases not matched to a gene. The chain's CDR3 is CASSHPGGYGYTF. DNA of the CDR3: TGTGCCAGCAGCCACCCAGGGGGCTATGGCTACACCTTC.

This clone occurred a few times. The gene calls are TRBV7-2 and TRBJ1-2; D call uncertain. This CDR3 has 14 residues. Deletions cut 0 bases from V and 10 bases from J, with 15 bases between. Germline-derived CDR1 and CDR2 are SGHTA and FQGNSA. The CDR3 sequence is CASSLAGAGLIYTF. The CDR3 DNA reads TGTGCCAGCAGCTTAGCAGGAGCGGGCCTTATCTACACCTTC.

The chain has TRBV5-4 and TRBJ2-7; 7 positions agree with TRBD2. The CDR3 totals 15 residues. Looked up from germline, CDR1 is SGHNT and CDR2 is YYREEE (reference sequence). Trimming removed 2 bases from V and 4 bases from J; junction bases left unmatched: 9. The CDR3 coding sequence is TGTGCCAGCAGCTTCTTCACCAGCGGGGTGTACGAGCAGTACTTC. This encodes CASSFFTSGVYEQYF.

In its sample, this clone was seen once. For the CDR3, the DNA is TGCGCCAGCAGCCAAGATGGGGACAGGGTCTTGGATGAGCAGTTCTTC. Translating gives CASSQDGDRVLDEQFF. The chain carries TRBV4-3 and TRBJ2-1; 9 nucleotides line up with TRBD1. The V and J ends lost 0 bases and 8 bases, in that order; junction bases with no gene match: 8. Per germline, CDR1 LGHNA and CDR2 YSLEER. The CDR3 extends over 16 amino acids.

This clone was detected a few times. The rearrangement uses TRBV4-3 and TRBJ1-4; the match to TRBD1 covers 9 bases. Germline CDR1 reads LGHNA; CDR2 reads YSLEER. Losses at the gene ends were 4 bases for V and 6 bases for J; bases not matched to a gene: 12. This CDR3 comprises 17 residues. The CDR3 spells CASSPTAGQGGYEKLFF. The DNA for the CDR3 is TGCGCCAGCAGCCCTACGGCGGGACAGGGCGGATATGAAAAACTGTTTTTT.